A single sample gave rise to the 20 T cell receptor beta chains below, sequenced in a study of CXCR3-negative and CXCR3-positive naive CD8 T cells. With UMI labels, 5' RACE was used to prepare the TRB cDNA libraries. Reprocessing the 5' RACE reads, TCRdb reports a single entry for every CDR3 protein and omits DNA. The sample holds about 90,000 distinct CDR3 sequences. The sample taken for sequencing was naive CXCR3- CD8+ T cells from blood. Indicated subset: CD45RO-CCR7+CD27+CD95- naive CD8+ T cells lacking CXCR3 (TNR3-). The source of these receptors is a human donor in good health. Some clones in this sample may be carry-over from other donors' samples.

The chain carries TRBV29-1 and TRBJ2-2; with no DNA, the TCRdb D assignment of TRBD2 cannot be verified. CDR1 SQVTM and CDR2 ANQGSEA come from the germline V gene. There are 14 residues in the CDR3. CDR3 in amino acids: CSVWREGYTGELFF.

The genes are TRBV6-6 and TRBJ1-1. Germline CDR1 is MNHNY and CDR2 is SVGAGI (reference sequence). The CDR3 is 13 amino acids. CDR3 sequence: CASSLVGDPEAFF.

The V gene is TRBV29-1, the J gene TRBJ1-1; the D gene TCRdb calls, TRBD1, cannot be checked with no DNA. Germline V gene lookup returns CDR1 SQVTM and CDR2 ANQGSEA. CDR3 length: 15 amino acids. CDR3: CSVAPTGRGNTEAFF.

This sequence joins TRBV7-3 and TRBJ1-2; the TCRdb call, TRBD1, lacks DNA for checking. This CDR3 spans 12 amino acids. The germline CDR1 and CDR2 sequences are SGHTA and FQGTGA. The CDR3: CASTGGNYGYTF.

The chain joins TRBV20-1 to TRBJ1-1; TCRdb indicates TRBD1, and absent DNA this call remains unverified. CDR1 and CDR2 from the germline V gene are DFQATT and SNEGSKA (reference sequence). The CDR3 is 13 residues long. The CDR3 loop is CSAIQGAHTEAFF.

This sequence joins TRBV15 and TRBJ1-6. There are 15 residues in the CDR3. CDR1 is LNHNV, CDR2 YYDKDF, per germline (reference sequence). CDR3 loop: CATSRGLARSSPLHF.

The V and J genes are TRBV6-4 and TRBJ2-1; without DNA, the TCRdb call of TRBD1 cannot be checked. Germline CDR1 and CDR2: MRHNA and SNTAGT. CDR3 length: 15 amino acids. CDR3 protein: CASSDSGGGYNEQFF.

This CDR3 reads CSVAGDRLEETQYF. The rearrangement uses TRBV29-1 and TRBJ2-5; the D call of TRBD1 rests on TCRdb alone, since no DNA is present to check it. CDR3 length equals 14 residues. Per the germline V gene, CDR1 is SQVTM and CDR2 is ANQGSEA.

J is TRBJ1-2 and V is TRBV7-9; the TRBD1 assignment by TCRdb is unverifiable without DNA. CDR3 length equals 15 residues. Germline V gene sequence: CDR1 SEHNR, CDR2 FQNEAQ (reference sequence). CDR3 loop: CASSFGDTANYGYTF.

This chain joins TRBV25-1 and TRBJ2-1; TCRdb's D gene call, TRBD1, goes unchecked for lack of DNA. Looked up from germline, CDR1 is MGHDK and CDR2 is SYGVNS. The CDR3 is 15 amino acids. This CDR3 is CASSELTGGLNEQFF.

The chain is built from TRBV13 and TRBJ1-1. The CDR3 sequence is 13 residues long. Germline CDR1 PRHDT, CDR2 FYEKMQ (reference sequence). The CDR3 protein is CASSLGTYTEAFF.

The V and J genes are TRBV2 and TRBJ2-3; checking the TCRdb D call of TRBD2 is not possible without DNA. This CDR3 comprises 15 residues. The germline gives CDR1 SNHLY, CDR2 FYNNEI. The CDR3: CASRTLAVITDTQYF.

V and J are TRBV27 and TRBJ2-6; TCRdb indicates TRBD1, and absent DNA this call remains unverified. Looked up from germline, CDR1 is MNHEY and CDR2 is SMNVEV (reference sequence). The CDR3 consists of 17 residues. CDR3 protein: CASSSGTGGSGANVLTF.

This chain connects TRBV27 to TRBJ2-7; TCRdb designates TRBD1, a call that cannot be tested without DNA. Germline-derived CDR1 and CDR2 are MNHEY and SMNVEV (reference sequence). This CDR3 spans 14 amino acids. The CDR3 spells CASSLRGISYEQYF.

This chain connects TRBV27 to TRBJ2-7. In germline, CDR1 is MNHEY, CDR2 SMNVEV (reference sequence). The CDR3 extends over 11 amino acids. This CDR3 is CASSSPYEQYF.

The rearrangement joins TRBV20-1 to TRBJ2-7; the D call of TRBD1 rests on TCRdb alone, since no DNA is present to check it. This CDR3 has 14 amino acids. Per the germline V gene, CDR1 is DFQATT and CDR2 is SNEGSKA (reference sequence). The CDR3 loop reads CSARSTGTAYEQYF.

The J gene is TRBJ2-1, the V gene TRBV15; TCRdb lists TRBD1, though no DNA is available to test this call. Germline values: CDR1 LNHNV, CDR2 YYDKDF (reference sequence). The CDR3 covers 14 residues. The CDR3 reads CATSSTGSSDEQFF.

The V gene is TRBV29-1, the J gene TRBJ2-7; TCRdb lists TRBD1, though no DNA is available to test this call. Germline CDR1 SQVTM, CDR2 ANQGSEA. The CDR3 length is 14 residues. This CDR3 is CSVEGDTGGYEQYF.

The chain uses TRBV12-3 or TRBV12-4 and TRBJ1-1; TCRdb's D gene call, TRBD1, goes unchecked for lack of DNA. The CDR3 contains 16 residues. The CDR3 loop is CASSPGGPLGNTEAFF.

The chain links TRBV19 to TRBJ2-6; the D call of TRBD1 rests on TCRdb alone, since no DNA is present to check it. Germline-derived CDR1 and CDR2 are LNHDA and SQIVND (reference sequence). The CDR3 spans 15 residues. The CDR3 loop reads CASSTTGAGANVLTF. Full variable domain (remainder filled in from reference TRBV19 and TRBJ2-6): DGGITQSPKYLFRKEGQNVTLSCEQNLNHDAMYWYRQDPGQGLRLIYYSQIVNDFQKGDIAEGYSVSREKKESFPLTVTSAQKNPTAFYLCASSTTGAGANVLTFGAGSRLTVL.